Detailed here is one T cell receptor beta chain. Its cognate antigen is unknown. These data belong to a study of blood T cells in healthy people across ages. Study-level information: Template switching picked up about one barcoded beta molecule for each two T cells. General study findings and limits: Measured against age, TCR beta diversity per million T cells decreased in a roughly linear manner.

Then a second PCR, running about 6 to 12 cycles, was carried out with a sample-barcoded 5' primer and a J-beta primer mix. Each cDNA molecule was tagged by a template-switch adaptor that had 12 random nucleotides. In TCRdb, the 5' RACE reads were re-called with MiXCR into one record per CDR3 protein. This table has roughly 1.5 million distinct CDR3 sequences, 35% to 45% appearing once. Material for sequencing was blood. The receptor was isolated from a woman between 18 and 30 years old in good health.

CDR3 sequence (DNA): TGCAGCGTTGCGGTGAGCTCCTACAATGAGCAGTACTTC. Its protein is CSVAVSSYNEQYF. V usage is TRBV29-1 and J usage is TRBJ2-1, with no clear D. The J call may be in error: the DNA end matches TRBJ2-7 better. Germline values: CDR1 SQVTM, CDR2 ANQGSEA. This CDR3 has 13 amino acids.